The TCR beta chain under discussion was sequenced for a study of shared clonotypes between healthy human individuals. About the research overall: Contributing individuals were a couple of females and three males aged 18 to 49.

V lost 9 bases to trimming and J lost 4 bases, with 16 bases between them. This CDR3 has 13 amino acids. CDR1 and CDR2 from the germline V gene are SGHAT and FQNNGV. General study results and limits: The authors sampled blood alone, and tissue repertoires likely differ.

Worth noting for this clone: Its specificity is not known.

Assay: immunoSEQ multiplex PCR; the TCRdb copy retains only in-frame clones and omits some. The sample holds approximately 1,500,000 clones, 95% to 99% seen once. Sequenced sample: naive CD4+ T cells sorted from blood. Subset indicated: CD45RA+ positively selected. The chain has TRBV11-2 and TRBJ2-7; D perhaps matches TRBD2 (6 bases). The sequence came from a man aged 30 to 39 in good health. This CDR3 reads CASARETSYEQYF. CDR3 sequence (DNA): TGTGCCAGTGCCCGGGAGACCAGTTACGAGCAGTACTTC.